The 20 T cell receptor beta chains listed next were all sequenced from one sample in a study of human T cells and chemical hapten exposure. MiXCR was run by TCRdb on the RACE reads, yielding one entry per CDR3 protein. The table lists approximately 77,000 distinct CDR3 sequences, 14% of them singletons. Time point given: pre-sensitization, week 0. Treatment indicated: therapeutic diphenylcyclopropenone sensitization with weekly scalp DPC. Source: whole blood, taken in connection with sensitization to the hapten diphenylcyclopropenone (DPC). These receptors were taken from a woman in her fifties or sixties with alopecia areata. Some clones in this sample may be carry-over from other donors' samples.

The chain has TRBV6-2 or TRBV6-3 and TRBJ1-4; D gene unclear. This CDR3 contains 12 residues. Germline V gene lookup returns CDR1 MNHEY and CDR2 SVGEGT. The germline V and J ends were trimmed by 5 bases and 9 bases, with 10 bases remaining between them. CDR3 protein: CASSEDAKKLFF. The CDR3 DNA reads TGTGCCAGCAGTGAGGACGCAAAAAAACTGTTTTTT.

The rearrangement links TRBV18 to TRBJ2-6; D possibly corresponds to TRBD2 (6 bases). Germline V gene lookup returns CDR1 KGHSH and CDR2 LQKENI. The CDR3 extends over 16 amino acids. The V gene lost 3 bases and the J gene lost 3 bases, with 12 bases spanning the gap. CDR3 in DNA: TGTGCCAGCTCACCGTTTGCGGGGCTTGGGGCCAACGTCCTGACTTTC. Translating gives CASSPFAGLGANVLTF.

DNA for the CDR3: TGTGCCAGCAGTTACTCACCCCGGACTAGCGGAAGCTCCTACAATGAGCAGTTCTTC. Its protein is CASSYSPRTSGSSYNEQFF. This chain uses TRBV6-5 with TRBJ2-1; 10 bases match TRBD2. J gave up 0 bases and V 0 bases, and 8 bases lay outside the gene matches. Germline V gene sequence: CDR1 MNHEY, CDR2 SVGAGI. This CDR3 is built from 19 residues.

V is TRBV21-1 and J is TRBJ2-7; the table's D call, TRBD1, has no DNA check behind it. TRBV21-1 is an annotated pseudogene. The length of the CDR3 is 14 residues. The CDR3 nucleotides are TGTGCCAGCAGCAAATACAGGGTTTGCCACGAGCAGTACTTC. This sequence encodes CASSKYRVCHEQYF.

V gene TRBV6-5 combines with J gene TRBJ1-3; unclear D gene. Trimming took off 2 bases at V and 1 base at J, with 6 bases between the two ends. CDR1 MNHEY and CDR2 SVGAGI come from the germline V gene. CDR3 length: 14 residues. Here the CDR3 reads CASSYDSSGNTIYF. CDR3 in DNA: TGTGCCAGCAGTTACGATAGTTCTGGAAACACCATATATTTT.

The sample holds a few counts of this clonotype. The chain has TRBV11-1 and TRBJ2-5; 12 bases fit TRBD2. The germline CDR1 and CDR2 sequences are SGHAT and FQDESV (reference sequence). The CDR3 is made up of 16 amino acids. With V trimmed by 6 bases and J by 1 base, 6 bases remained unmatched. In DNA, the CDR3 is TGTGCCAGCAGTCTTCGACTAGCGGGAGTCCAAGAGACCCAGTACTTC. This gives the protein CASSLRLAGVQETQYF.

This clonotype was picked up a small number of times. Here the CDR3 DNA reads TGTGCCTGGAGTCGGGCAGGTGGAAACACCATATATTTT. This translates into CAWSRAGGNTIYF. V and J are TRBV30 and TRBJ1-3; no firm D call. From germline, CDR1 is GTSNPN and CDR2 SVGIG (reference sequence). The CDR3 totals 13 residues. V was pared by 2 bases and J by 3 bases, with 8 bases between.

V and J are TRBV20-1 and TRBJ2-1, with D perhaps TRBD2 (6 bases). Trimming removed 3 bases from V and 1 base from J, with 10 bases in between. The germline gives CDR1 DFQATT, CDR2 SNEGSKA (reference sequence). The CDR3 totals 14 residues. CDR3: CSASSGRSYNEQFF. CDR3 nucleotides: TGCAGTGCTAGTTCCGGGAGATCCTACAATGAGCAGTTCTTC.

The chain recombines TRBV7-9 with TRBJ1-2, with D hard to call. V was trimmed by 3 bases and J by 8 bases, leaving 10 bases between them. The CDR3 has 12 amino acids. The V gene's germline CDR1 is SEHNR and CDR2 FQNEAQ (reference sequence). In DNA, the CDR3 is TGTGCCAGCAGCTTCGACATTACCGGCTACACCTTC. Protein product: CASSFDITGYTF.

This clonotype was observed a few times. CDR3 coding DNA: TGTGCCAGCAGCAGGGGTCGGCGGGAGGGCCCTCACGCAGATACGCAGTATTTT. Residues: CASSRGRREGPHADTQYF. The chain carries TRBV11-3 and TRBJ2-3; TRBD2 matches 9 bases. J gave up 4 bases and V 5 bases, and 16 bases lay outside the gene matches. This CDR3 region has 18 residues. Germline CDR1 reads SGHNT; CDR2 reads YENEEA.

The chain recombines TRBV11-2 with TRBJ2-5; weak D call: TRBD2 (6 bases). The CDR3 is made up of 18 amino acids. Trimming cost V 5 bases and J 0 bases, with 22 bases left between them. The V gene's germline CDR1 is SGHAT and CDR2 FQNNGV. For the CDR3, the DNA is TGTGCCAGCAGCCACGGGCAGGTCGGCGGGGAGTACCAAGAGACCCAGTACTTC. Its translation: CASSHGQVGGEYQETQYF.

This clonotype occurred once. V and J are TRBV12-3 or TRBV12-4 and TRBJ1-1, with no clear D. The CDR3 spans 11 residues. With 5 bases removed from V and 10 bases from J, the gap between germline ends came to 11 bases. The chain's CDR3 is CASSLGLGAFF. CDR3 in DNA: TGTGCCAGCAGTCTCGGGTTAGGAGCTTTCTTT.

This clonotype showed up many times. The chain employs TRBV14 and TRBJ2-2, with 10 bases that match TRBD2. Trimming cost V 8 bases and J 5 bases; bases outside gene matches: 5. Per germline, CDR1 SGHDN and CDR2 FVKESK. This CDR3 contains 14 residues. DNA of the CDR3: TGTGCCAGCCGGGGACTAGCGCCGACCGGGGAGCTGTTTTTT. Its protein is CASRGLAPTGELFF. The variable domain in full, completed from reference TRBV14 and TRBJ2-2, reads EAGVTQFPSHSVIEKGQTVTLRCDPISGHDNLYWYRRVMGKEIKFLLHFVKESKQDESGMPNNRFLAERTGGTYSTLKVQPAELEDSGVYFCASRGLAPTGELFFGEGSRLTVL.

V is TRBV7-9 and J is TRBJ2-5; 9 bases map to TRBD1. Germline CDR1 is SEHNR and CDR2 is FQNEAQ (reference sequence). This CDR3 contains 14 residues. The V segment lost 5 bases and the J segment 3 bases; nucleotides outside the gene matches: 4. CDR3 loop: CASSGQGREETQYF. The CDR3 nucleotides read TGTGCCAGCAGCGGACAGGGGAGGGAAGAGACCCAGTACTTC.

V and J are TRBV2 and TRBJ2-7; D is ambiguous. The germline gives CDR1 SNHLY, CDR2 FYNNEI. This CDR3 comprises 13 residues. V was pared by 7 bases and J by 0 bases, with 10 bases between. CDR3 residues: CASMSYTSYEQYF. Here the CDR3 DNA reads TGTGCCAGCATGTCCTACACCTCCTACGAGCAGTACTTC. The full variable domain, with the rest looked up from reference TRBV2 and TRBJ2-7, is EPEVTQTPSHQVTQMGQEVILRCVPISNHLYFYWYRQILGQKVEFLVSFYNNEISEKSEIFDDQFSVERPDGSNFTLKIRSTKLEDSAMYFCASMSYTSYEQYFGPGTRLTVT.

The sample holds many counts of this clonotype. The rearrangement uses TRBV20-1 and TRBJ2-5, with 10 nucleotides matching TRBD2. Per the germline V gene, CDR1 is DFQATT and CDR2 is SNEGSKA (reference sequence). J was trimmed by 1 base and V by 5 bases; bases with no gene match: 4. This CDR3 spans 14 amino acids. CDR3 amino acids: CSALSGRAQETQYF. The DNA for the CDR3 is TGCAGTGCTTTAAGCGGGAGGGCCCAAGAGACCCAGTACTTC.

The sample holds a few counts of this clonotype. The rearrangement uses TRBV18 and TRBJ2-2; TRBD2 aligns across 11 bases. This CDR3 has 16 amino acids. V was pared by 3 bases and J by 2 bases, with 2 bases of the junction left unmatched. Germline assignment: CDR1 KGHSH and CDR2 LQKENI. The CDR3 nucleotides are TGTGCCAGCTCACCGGGACTAGCGGTAAACACCGGGGAGCTGTTTTTT. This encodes CASSPGLAVNTGELFF. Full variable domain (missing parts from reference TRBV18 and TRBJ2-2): NAGVMQNPRHLVRRRGQEARLRCSPMKGHSHVYWYRQLPEEGLKFMVYLQKENIIDESGMPKERFSAEFPKEGPSILRIQQVVRGDSAAYFCASSPGLAVNTGELFFGEGSRLTVL.

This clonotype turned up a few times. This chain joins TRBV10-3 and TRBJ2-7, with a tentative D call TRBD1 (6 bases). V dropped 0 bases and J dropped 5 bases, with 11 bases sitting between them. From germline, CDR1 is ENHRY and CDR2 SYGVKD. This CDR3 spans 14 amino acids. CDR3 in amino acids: CAISESTGSDEQYF. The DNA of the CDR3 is TGTGCCATCAGTGAGTCTACAGGGTCGGACGAGCAGTACTTC.

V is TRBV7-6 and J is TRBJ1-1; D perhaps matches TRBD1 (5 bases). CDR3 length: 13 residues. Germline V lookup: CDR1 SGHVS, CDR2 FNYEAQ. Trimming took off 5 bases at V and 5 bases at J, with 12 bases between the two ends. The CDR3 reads CASSLPSGTEAFF. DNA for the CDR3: TGTGCCAGCAGCCTCCCGTCAGGGACTGAAGCTTTCTTT.

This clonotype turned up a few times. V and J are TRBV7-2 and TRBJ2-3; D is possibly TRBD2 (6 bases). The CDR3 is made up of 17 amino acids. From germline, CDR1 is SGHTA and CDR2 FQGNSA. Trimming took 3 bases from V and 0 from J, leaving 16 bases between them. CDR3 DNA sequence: TGTGCCAGCAGCTTGGTCGGGGGACTGAGTAGCACAGATACGCAGTATTTT. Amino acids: CASSLVGGLSSTDTQYF.